The 26 T cell receptor beta chains in this list originate from one sample, sequenced in a study of cytotoxic CD8 clonotypes in ibrutinib-treated CLL. The table came from immunoSEQ multiplex PCR; TCRdb's copy has only in-frame clones and leaves some out. The sample has roughly 330,000 clones, 67% seen once; the top ten hold around 6.3%. Sequencing was performed on PBMCs, taken after 36 months of ibrutinib treatment. Receptors originate from a human donor with chronic lymphocytic leukemia.

This clone has a single count. This chain's CDR3 is CASSQLQGARGYTF. The CDR3 nucleotides are TGCGCCAGCAGCCAACTACAGGGGGCGCGAGGCTACACCTTC. The genes are TRBV4-1 and TRBJ1-2; 9 bases match TRBD1. The J segment lost 8 bases and the V segment lost 2 bases, leaving 6 bases of the junction unmatched. The CDR3 spans 14 residues. The V gene's germline CDR1 is MGHRA and CDR2 YSYEKL.

The V and J genes are TRBV5-6 and TRBJ1-2; 7 nucleotides align to TRBD1. The CDR3 totals 12 residues. V was pared by 3 bases and J by 4 bases, with 0 bases of the junction left unmatched. Germline-derived CDR1 and CDR2 are SGHDT and YYEEEE. CDR3 protein: CASSYRGYGYTF. The CDR3 coding sequence is TGTGCCAGCAGCTACAGGGGCTATGGCTACACCTTC.

The chain recombines TRBV4-1 with TRBJ2-7, with 7 bases that match TRBD1. The V segment lost 4 bases and the J segment 3 bases; nucleotides outside the gene matches: 12. CDR1 MGHRA and CDR2 YSYEKL come from the germline V gene. The CDR3 contains 16 residues. The CDR3: CASSLPDTDRFYEQYF. The CDR3 DNA reads as TGCGCCAGCAGCCTTCCAGATACGGACAGGTTCTACGAGCAGTACTTC.

The rearrangement uses TRBV29-1 and TRBJ2-7, with D perhaps TRBD2 (7 bases). The CDR3 has 14 amino acids. Germline CDR1 SQVTM, CDR2 ANQGSEA. Trimming shortened V by 2 bases and J by 3 bases, and 14 bases separated the two germline ends. CDR3 nucleotides: TGCAGCGTTGAATTGGCGGGGGCGCGCTACGAGCAGTACTTC. Residues: CSVELAGARYEQYF.

The V gene is TRBV2, the J gene TRBJ1-3; the D is unclear. The CDR3 extends over 11 amino acids. Trimming stripped 4 bases from V and 3 bases from J, with 1 base between. Germline V gene data show CDR1 as SNHLY and CDR2 as FYNNEI. The CDR3 region is CASSVGNTIYF. The CDR3 coding sequence is TGTGCCAGCAGTGTTGGAAACACCATATATTTT.

J is TRBJ2-7 and V is TRBV25-1; D ambiguous. Deletions cut 5 bases from V and 4 bases from J, with 12 bases between. Germline CDR1 reads MGHDK; CDR2 reads SYGVNS. The CDR3 has 13 amino acids. CDR3 nucleotides: TGTGCCAGCAGTCGGCGTTTTAGTTACGAGCAGTACTTC. Its translation is CASSRRFSYEQYF.

The CDR3 region has the DNA TGTGCCAGCTCACGGACTAGCGGGGGAAGCACAGATACGCAGTATTTT. Translating gives CASSRTSGGSTDTQYF. The chain has TRBV18 and TRBJ2-3; TRBD2 agrees at 13 bases. The ends lost 4 bases at V and 0 bases at J; junction bases unmatched: 1. The CDR3 consists of 16 residues. Germline values: CDR1 KGHSH, CDR2 LQKENI.

This clone was seen a few times. The chain links TRBV27 to TRBJ1-5; the D gene is possibly TRBD1 (5 bases). The CDR3 runs 13 residues. Germline V gene lookup returns CDR1 MNHEY and CDR2 SMNVEV (reference sequence). V was cut by 4 bases and J by 6 bases, with 10 bases left in between. CDR3 protein: CASSSSGGQPQHF. The CDR3 nucleotides are TGTGCCAGCAGTTCTAGTGGGGGTCAGCCCCAGCATTTT.

This rearrangement joins TRBV4-1 to TRBJ2-7; possibly TRBD2 for D (6 bases). Trimming left V 4 bases short and J 6 bases short, with 10 bases between. The CDR3 totals 12 residues. Germline-derived CDR1 and CDR2 are MGHRA and YSYEKL. CDR3 nucleotides: TGCGCCAGCAGCCCCCCAGCGGGCGAGCAGTACTTC. It yields the protein CASSPPAGEQYF.

This rearrangement joins TRBV15 to TRBJ2-5, with unresolved D. Germline V lookup: CDR1 LNHNV, CDR2 YYDKDF (reference sequence). V lost 1 base to trimming and J lost 5 bases, with 5 bases between them. This CDR3 is 12 amino acids long. CDR3 in amino acids: CATSRGLETQYF. As DNA, the CDR3 is TGTGCCACCAGCAGAGGATTGGAGACCCAGTACTTC.

The V call is TRBV28, the J call TRBJ2-7, with 8 bases fitting TRBD2. The CDR3 loop spans 16 amino acids. In germline, CDR1 is MDHEN, CDR2 SYDVKM. The ends lost 4 bases at V and 3 bases at J; junction bases unmatched: 11. The CDR3 sequence: CASSSVWGGRHYEQYF. DNA for the CDR3: TGTGCCAGCAGTTCCGTTTGGGGCGGGAGGCACTACGAGCAGTACTTC.

The chain recombines TRBV6-4 with TRBJ2-5; tentatively, D is TRBD1 (6 bases). Germline CDR1 and CDR2: MRHNA and SNTAGT. This CDR3 spans 15 amino acids. Trimming shortened V by 3 bases and J by 7 bases, and 18 bases separated the two germline ends. The CDR3 sequence: CASSEDSGTLGTQYF. As DNA, the CDR3 is TGTGCCAGCAGTGAGGACAGTGGGACCCTAGGGACCCAGTACTTC.

The V and J genes are TRBV2 and TRBJ2-7; TRBD1 agrees at 7 bases. V was pared by 5 bases and J by 1 base, with 5 bases of the junction left unmatched. This CDR3 is 14 amino acids long. Germline CDR1 and CDR2: SNHLY and FYNNEI. CDR3 in amino acids: CASSRDSNSYEQYF. The CDR3 DNA sequence: TGTGCCAGCAGTCGGGACAGCAATTCCTACGAGCAGTACTTC.

The chain combines TRBV5-1 with TRBJ2-2; TRBD2 matches at 8 bases. Germline lookup yields CDR1 SGHRS and CDR2 YFSETQ. With V trimmed by 4 bases and J by 5 bases, 7 bases remained unmatched. There are 15 residues in the CDR3. CDR3 sequence (DNA): TGCGCCAGCAGCAACGGACCGGGGGGGACCGGGGAGCTGTTTTTT. The encoded protein is CASSNGPGGTGELFF.

The chain couples TRBV6-5 to TRBJ2-2, with TRBD2 as a possible D gene (7 bases). This CDR3 has 14 amino acids. Germline CDR1 MNHEY, CDR2 SVGAGI. V was trimmed by 0 bases and J by 9 bases, leaving 11 bases between them. CDR3: CASSYSTGGRELFF. CDR3 in DNA: TGTGCCAGCAGTTACTCAACGGGGGGCCGGGAGCTGTTTTTT.

The V call is TRBV6-1, the J call TRBJ2-6; D might be TRBD1 (5 bases). Deletions cut 3 bases from V and 2 bases from J, with 11 bases between. Germline CDR1 is MNHNS and CDR2 is SASEGT. CDR3 length equals 16 residues. The CDR3 sequence is CASSDPLGPGANVLTF. The CDR3 nucleotides read TGTGCCAGCAGTGACCCCTTGGGGCCTGGGGCCAACGTCCTGACTTTC.

The CDR3 DNA is TGTGCCAGCAGTGAAAGGTACGGGCCCCAGCATTTT. Its protein product is CASSERYGPQHF. The rearrangement joins TRBV2 to TRBJ1-5, with D unresolved. The CDR3 is 12 residues long. Trimming shortened V by 2 bases and J by 9 bases, and 8 bases separated the two germline ends. Germline V gives CDR1 SNHLY, CDR2 FYNNEI.

V is TRBV28 and J is TRBJ1-2, with D hard to call. Trimming removed 7 bases at V and 0 bases at J, with 12 bases between. Per the germline V gene, CDR1 is MDHEN and CDR2 is SYDVKM. This CDR3 contains 14 residues. CDR3 amino acids: CASTRRVPNYGYTF. In DNA, the CDR3 is TGTGCCAGCACCCGGCGTGTCCCTAACTATGGCTACACCTTC.

V is TRBV28 and J is TRBJ2-7; D ambiguous. The V end lost 3 bases, the J end lost 3 bases, and 18 bases lay between the germline ends. There are 16 residues in the CDR3. Germline-derived CDR1 and CDR2 are MDHEN and SYDVKM. For the CDR3, the DNA is TGTGCCAGCAGTTTGAGTAGAGTTAGTCAGCTCTACGAGCAGTACTTC. Translating it yields CASSLSRVSQLYEQYF.

The V and J genes are TRBV27 and TRBJ2-7; D is possibly TRBD1 (5 bases). Trimming took 3 bases from V and 1 from J, leaving 13 bases between them. Germline CDR1 MNHEY, CDR2 SMNVEV (reference sequence). The CDR3 covers 15 residues. The CDR3 coding sequence is TGTGCCAGCAGTTTTCAGGGCAGGTTATCCTACGAGCAGTACTTC. Translation gives CASSFQGRLSYEQYF.

This clone was found a few times. This chain joins TRBV10-3 and TRBJ1-2; no clear D gene. The V gene's germline CDR1 is ENHRY and CDR2 SYGVKD. Trimming removed 2 bases from V and 5 bases from J, with 18 bases in between. CDR3 length: 16 amino acids. CDR3 residues: CAISEPSGSLSYGYTF. DNA of the CDR3: TGTGCCATCAGTGAGCCATCAGGATCCCTTAGTTATGGCTACACCTTC.

The gene calls are TRBV15 and TRBJ2-7; a weak D match, TRBD2 (6 bases). This CDR3 contains 15 residues. Per the germline V gene, CDR1 is LNHNV and CDR2 is YYDKDF (reference sequence). Trimming stripped 1 base from V and 1 base from J, with 11 bases between. CDR3 DNA: TGTGCCACCAGCAGAGCAGGGACTTTATCCTACGAGCAGTACTTC. This sequence encodes CATSRAGTLSYEQYF.

The rearrangement joins TRBV5-1 to TRBJ2-5; D not certain. V lost 0 bases and J 1 base, leaving 10 bases between the germline ends. This CDR3 is 15 amino acids long. Germline V gene sequence: CDR1 SGHRS, CDR2 YFSETQ. CDR3 DNA: TGCGCCAGCAGCTTGGCCACGTTCGTCCAAGAGACCCAGTACTTC. Its translation: CASSLATFVQETQYF.

This clone has just one count. V usage is TRBV14 and J usage is TRBJ1-1; D call uncertain. The CDR3 sequence is 13 residues long. Germline CDR1 reads SGHDN; CDR2 reads FVKESK. Trimming cost V 4 bases and J 0 bases, with 6 bases left between them. The CDR3 reads CASSPSMNTEAFF. CDR3 bases: TGTGCCAGCAGCCCGTCCATGAACACTGAAGCTTTCTTT. The full variable domain, in which reference TRBV14 and TRBJ1-1 provide the parts outside the CDR3, is EAGVTQFPSHSVIEKGQTVTLRCDPISGHDNLYWYRRVMGKEIKFLLHFVKESKQDESGMPNNRFLAERTGGTYSTLKVQPAELEDSGVYFCASSPSMNTEAFFGQGTRLTVV.

The chain joins TRBV29-1 to TRBJ1-2, with a tentative D call TRBD1 (5 bases). CDR1 and CDR2 from the germline V gene are SQVTM and ANQGSEA. The CDR3 spans 13 residues. V lost 1 base and J lost 4, with 10 bases in between. The CDR3 protein is CSVEGQLSYGYTF. In nucleotides, the CDR3 is TGCAGCGTTGAAGGACAGTTGAGCTATGGCTACACCTTC. Drawing the rest from reference TRBV29-1 and TRBJ1-2, the complete variable domain is SAVISQKPSRDICQRGTSLTIQCQVDSQVTMMFWYRQQPGQSLTLIATANQGSEATYESGFVIDKFPISRPNLTFSTLTVSNMSPEDSSIYLCSVEGQLSYGYTFGSGTRLTVV.

This sequence joins TRBV6-5 and TRBJ1-4, with D possibly being TRBD1 (6 bases). There are 14 residues in the CDR3. V was shortened by 0 bases and J by 6 bases, with 8 bases between the two germline ends. From germline, CDR1 is MNHEY and CDR2 SVGAGI. The CDR3 spells CASSYSPGDEKLFF. DNA for the CDR3: TGTGCCAGCAGTTACTCCCCAGGGGATGAAAAACTGTTTTTT.